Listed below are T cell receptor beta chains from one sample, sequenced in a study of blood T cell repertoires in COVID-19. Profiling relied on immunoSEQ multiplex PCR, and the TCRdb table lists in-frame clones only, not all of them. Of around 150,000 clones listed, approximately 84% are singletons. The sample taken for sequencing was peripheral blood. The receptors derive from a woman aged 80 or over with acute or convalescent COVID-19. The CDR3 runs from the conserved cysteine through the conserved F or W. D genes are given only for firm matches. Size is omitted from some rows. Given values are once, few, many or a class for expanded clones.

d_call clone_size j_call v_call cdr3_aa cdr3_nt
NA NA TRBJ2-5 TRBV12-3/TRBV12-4 CASSLALEETQYF TGTGCCAGCAGTTTAGCGCTAGAAGAGACCCAGTACTTC
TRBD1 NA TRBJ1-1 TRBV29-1 CSVEGRGTGNTEAFF TGCAGCGTGGAAGGCCGAGGGACAGGTAACACTGAAGCTTTCTTT
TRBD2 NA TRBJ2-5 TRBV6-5 CASRRLAVQETQYF TGTGCCAGCAGGAGACTAGCGGTACAAGAGACCCAGTACTTC
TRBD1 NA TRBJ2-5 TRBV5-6 CASSSTGLQETQYF TGTGCCAGCAGCTCGACAGGGCTGCAAGAGACCCAGTACTTC
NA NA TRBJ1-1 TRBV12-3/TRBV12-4 CASLNRVEAFF TGTGCCAGCTTGAACAGGGTAGAAGCTTTCTTT
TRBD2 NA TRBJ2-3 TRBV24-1 CATSGSGGADTQYF TGTGCCACCAGTGGGAGCGGGGGCGCAGATACGCAGTATTTT
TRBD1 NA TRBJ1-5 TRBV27 CASSPGTGSQPQHF TGTGCCAGCAGTCCTGGGACAGGGAGTCAGCCCCAGCATTTT
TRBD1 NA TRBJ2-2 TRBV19 CATDAGQGFVGELFF TGTGCCACAGACGCGGGACAGGGATTTGTCGGGGAGCTGTTTTTT
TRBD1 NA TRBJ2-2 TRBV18 CASSPLRGSTGELFF TGTGCCAGCTCACCACTCAGGGGGAGTACCGGGGAGCTGTTTTTT
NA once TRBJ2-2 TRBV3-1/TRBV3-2 CASSQVSGSTGELFF TGTGCCAGCAGCCAAGTTAGCGGAAGCACCGGGGAGCTGTTTTTT
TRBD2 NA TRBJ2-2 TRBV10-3 CAISEGTSGGELFF TGTGCCATCAGTGAGGGGACTAGCGGCGGGGAGCTGTTTTTT
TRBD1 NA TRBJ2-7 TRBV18 CASSPGQGLPYEQYF TGTGCCAGCTCACCTGGACAGGGGCTACCCTACGAGCAGTACTTC
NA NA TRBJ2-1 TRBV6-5 CASAYGTLGQYEQFF TGTGCCAGCGCGTATGGGACTCTTGGGCAATATGAGCAGTTCTTC
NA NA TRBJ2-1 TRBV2 CASRRDSAYNEQFF TGTGCCAGCAGGAGGGACTCCGCCTACAATGAGCAGTTCTTC
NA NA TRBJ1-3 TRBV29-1 CSVEDPNGDSGNTIYF TGCAGCGTTGAAGATCCGAACGGGGACTCTGGAAACACCATATATTTT
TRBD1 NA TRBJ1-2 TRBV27 CASSPNRGAYGYTF TGTGCCAGCAGTCCGAACAGGGGGGCGTATGGCTACACCTTC
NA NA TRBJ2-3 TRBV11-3 CASSHSGSLDHTQYF TGTGCCAGCAGCCACAGCGGGTCCCTCGATCATACGCAGTATTTT
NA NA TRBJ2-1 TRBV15 CATSKGWGSYNEQFF TGTGCCACCAGCAAGGGGTGGGGCTCCTACAATGAGCAGTTCTTC
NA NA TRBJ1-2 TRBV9 CASSVPDHRTWDGRANYGYTF TGTGCCAGCAGCGTACCGGACCACCGGACCTGGGACGGGAGAGCTAACTATGGCTACACCTTC
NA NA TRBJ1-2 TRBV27 CASSSPRYGYTF TGTGCCAGCAGTTCCCCCCGGTATGGCTACACCTTC
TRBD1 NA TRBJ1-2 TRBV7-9 CASSFDRGSGYTF TGTGCCAGCAGCTTTGACAGGGGGTCTGGCTACACCTTC
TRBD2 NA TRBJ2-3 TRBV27 CASGFSGATDTQYF TGTGCCAGCGGCTTTAGCGGGGCCACAGATACGCAGTATTTT
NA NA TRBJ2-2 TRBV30 CAWSPLNTGELFF TGTGCCTGGAGTCCCCTAAACACCGGGGAGCTGTTTTTT
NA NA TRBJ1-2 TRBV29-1 CSVGAEGYTF TGCAGCGTTGGGGCAGAGGGCTACACCTTC
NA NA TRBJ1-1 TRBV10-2 CASNPRGKGTTEAFF TGCGCCAGCAACCCCCGGGGGAAAGGGACCACTGAGGCTTTCTTT
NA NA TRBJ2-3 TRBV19 CASSSKLGTSTDTQYF TGTGCCAGTAGCTCCAAGCTCGGGACTAGCACAGATACGCAGTATTTT
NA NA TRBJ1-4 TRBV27 CASAGVSGTNEKLFF TGTGCCAGCGCAGGGGTCTCGGGGACTAATGAAAAACTGTTTTTT
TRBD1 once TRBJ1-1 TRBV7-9 CASSLGQGATEAFF TGTGCCAGCAGCTTAGGGCAGGGGGCAACTGAAGCTTTCTTT
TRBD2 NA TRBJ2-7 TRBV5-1 CASSLAGGLYEQYF TGCGCCAGCAGCTTGGCGGGAGGGCTCTACGAGCAGTACTTC
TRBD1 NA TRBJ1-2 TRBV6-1 CASSGGWGTGDYYGYTF TGTGCCAGCAGTGGTGGGTGGGGGACAGGGGACTACTATGGCTACACCTTC
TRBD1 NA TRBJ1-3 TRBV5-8 CASSWTGGNTIYF TGTGCCAGCAGCTGGACAGGGGGGAACACCATATATTTT
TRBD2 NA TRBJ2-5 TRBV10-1 CASSESMASGRQTQYF TGCGCCAGCAGTGAGTCCATGGCTAGCGGGAGGCAGACCCAGTACTTC
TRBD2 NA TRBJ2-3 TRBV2 CASSSLAVDTQYF TGTGCCAGCAGTTCCCTAGCGGTTGATACGCAGTATTTT
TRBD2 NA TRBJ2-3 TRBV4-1 CASSQGTGLAGGTDTQYF TGCGCCAGCAGCCAGGGGACCGGACTAGCGGGAGGTACAGATACGCAGTATTTT
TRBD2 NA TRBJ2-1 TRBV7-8 CASSLVLTSNNEQFF TGTGCCAGCAGCTTAGTTTTGACTAGCAACAATGAGCAGTTCTTC
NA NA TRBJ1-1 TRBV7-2 CASSLRGGKDEAFF TGTGCCAGCAGCTTACGGGGGGGGAAAGATGAAGCTTTCTTT
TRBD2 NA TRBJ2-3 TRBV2 CASSGLAADTQYF TGTGCCAGCAGTGGACTAGCGGCAGATACGCAGTATTTT
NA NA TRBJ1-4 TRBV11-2 CASSLGPGRGNEKLFF TGTGCCAGCAGCTTAGGGCCGGGACGGGGGAATGAAAAACTGTTTTTT
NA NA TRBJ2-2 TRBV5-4 CASSLDKNTGELFF TGTGCCAGCAGCTTGGACAAGAACACCGGGGAGCTGTTTTTT
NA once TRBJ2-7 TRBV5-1 CASSLSGFYEQYF TGCGCCAGCAGCTTGTCCGGGTTCTACGAGCAGTACTTC
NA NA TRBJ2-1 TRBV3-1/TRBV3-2 CASSQSRSGTNEQFF TGTGCCAGCAGCCAATCGAGGAGCGGTACGAATGAGCAGTTCTTC
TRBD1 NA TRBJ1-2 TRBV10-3 CAISATGTASYGYTF TGTGCCATCAGTGCAACGGGGACAGCCAGCTATGGCTACACCTTC
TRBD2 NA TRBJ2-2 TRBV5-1 CASSTLAGGNTGELFF TGCGCCAGCAGCACACTAGCGGGAGGCAACACCGGGGAGCTGTTTTTT
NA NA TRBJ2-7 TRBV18 CASSPISRGYEQYF TGTGCCAGCTCACCAATTTCGCGCGGCTACGAGCAGTACTTC
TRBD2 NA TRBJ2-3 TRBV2 CASSSGGFTDTQYF TGTGCCAGCAGTTCGGGGGGTTTCACAGATACGCAGTATTTT
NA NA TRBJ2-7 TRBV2 CAGQGQQHSYEQYF TGTGCCGGCCAAGGACAGCAGCACTCCTACGAGCAGTACTTC
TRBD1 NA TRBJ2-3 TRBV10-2 CASRDRGYQGGTQYF TGCGCCAGCAGGGACAGGGGCTACCAGGGGGGTACGCAGTATTTT
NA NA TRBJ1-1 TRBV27 CASRIGVSTEAFF TGTGCCAGCAGGATCGGGGTTTCCACTGAAGCTTTCTTT
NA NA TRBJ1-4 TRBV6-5 CASSPGGSGEKLFF TGTGCCAGCAGTCCGGGTGGATCGGGTGAAAAACTGTTTTTT
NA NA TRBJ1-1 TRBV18 CASSLTATEAFF TGTGCCAGCTCCTTGACAGCCACTGAAGCTTTCTTT
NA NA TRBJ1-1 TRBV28 CASSLLGSEAFF TGTGCCAGCAGTTTACTCGGGAGTGAAGCTTTCTTT
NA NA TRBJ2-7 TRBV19 CASSIRAESYEQYF TGTGCCAGTAGTATCCGAGCGGAGTCCTACGAGCAGTACTTC
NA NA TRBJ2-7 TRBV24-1 CATSDSQGNEQYF TGTGCCACCAGTGATTCACAGGGTAACGAGCAGTACTTC
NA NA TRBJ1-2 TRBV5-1 CASRPEFYGYTF TGCGCCAGCAGGCCAGAATTTTATGGCTACACCTTC
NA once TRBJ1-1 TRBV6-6 CASRRSLGNTEAFF TGTGCCAGTAGGAGGTCGTTGGGGAACACTGAAGCTTTCTTT
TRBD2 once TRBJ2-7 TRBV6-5 CASGTSGGLSYEQYF TGTGCCAGCGGTACTAGCGGGGGACTCTCCTACGAGCAGTACTTC
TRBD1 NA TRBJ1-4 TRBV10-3 CAISESAGTATNEKLFF TGTGCCATCAGTGAGTCCGCCGGGACAGCAACTAATGAAAAACTGTTTTTT
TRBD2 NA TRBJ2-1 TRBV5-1 CASSLSGRYNEQFF TGCGCCAGCAGCTTGAGCGGGAGATACAATGAGCAGTTCTTC
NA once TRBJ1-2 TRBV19 CASSIRDWRYTF TGTGCCAGTAGTATCCGGGATTGGCGCTACACCTTC
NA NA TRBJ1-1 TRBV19 CASSIGQEAFF TGTGCCAGTAGTATTGGGCAGGAAGCTTTCTTT